The 22 T cell receptor beta chains in this list originate from one sample, sequenced in a study of shared clonotypes between healthy human individuals. The data were produced by immunoSEQ multiplex PCR, yet TCRdb's version contains in-frame clones alone and is incomplete. In the table there are 100,000 or so clones, 55% to 70% of which are singletons. Input material: memory CD8+ T cells sorted from blood. Regarding subset: CD45RO+ cells pooled with CCR7-negative TemRA cells. The receptors were sampled from a woman aged 25 to 39 in good health.

This clone was found a few times. This chain uses TRBV4-2 with TRBJ2-6; TRBD1 might be the D (5 bases). This CDR3 contains 16 residues. Germline V gene sequence: CDR1 LGHNA, CDR2 YNFKEQ. With 0 bases removed from V and 4 bases from J, the gap between germline ends came to 10 bases. As DNA, the CDR3 is TGTGCCAGCAGCCAAGAGGATGGGGCAGGGGCCAACGTCCTGACTTTC. It translates to CASSQEDGAGANVLTF.

The table lists this clone with a count of one. The CDR3 here is CASSLAEGSGSDTQYF. CDR3 nucleotide sequence: TGCGCCAGCAGCTTGGCCGAGGGTTCAGGTTCAGATACGCAGTATTTT. V and J are TRBV5-1 and TRBJ2-3, with D possibly matching TRBD2 (5 bases). V was cut by 0 bases and J by 4 bases, with 15 bases left in between. CDR3 length: 16 amino acids. From germline, CDR1 is SGHRS and CDR2 YFSETQ. The entire variable domain, with the rest obtained from reference TRBV5-1 and TRBJ2-3, is as follows: KAGVTQTPRYLIKTRGQQVTLSCSPISGHRSVSWYQQTPGQGLQFLFEYFSETQRNKGNFPGRFSGRQFSNSRSEMNVSTLELGDSALYLCASSLAEGSGSDTQYFGPGTRLTVL.

This chain links TRBV9 with TRBJ1-1; tentatively, D is TRBD1 (5 bases). V was shortened by 5 bases and J by 1 base, with 15 bases between the two germline ends. This CDR3 spans 15 amino acids. Germline V gene lookup returns CDR1 SGDLS and CDR2 YYNGEE. CDR3 sequence (DNA): TGTGCCAGCAGTGAAGCGATTGGGGGGAACACTGAAGCTTTCTTT. Translating it yields CASSEAIGGNTEAFF.

The chain links TRBV20-1 to TRBJ2-7; D call uncertain. From germline, CDR1 is DFQATT and CDR2 SNEGSKA (reference sequence). Trimming removed 3 bases from V and 5 bases from J, with 8 bases in between. The CDR3 has 11 amino acids. The DNA of the CDR3 is TGCAGTGCTAGTCCCGGGCACGAGCAGTACTTC. Amino acid sequence: CSASPGHEQYF.

This clone was observed a single time. The genes are TRBV27 and TRBJ1-5; 8 bases agree with TRBD1. The germline V gene has CDR1 MNHEY and CDR2 SMNVEV (reference sequence). The CDR3 spans 18 residues. V gave up 6 bases and J gave up 9 bases; unmatched junction bases: 22. The CDR3 reads CASRPFRRDRRRGGPQHF. CDR3 in DNA: TGTGCCAGCAGGCCATTCCGCCGGGACAGGAGGCGGGGTGGGCCCCAGCATTTT.

The V gene is TRBV7-9, the J gene TRBJ2-1, with 11 positions matching TRBD2. This CDR3 spans 17 amino acids. Trimming cost V 5 bases and J 6 bases; bases outside gene matches: 12. Per germline, CDR1 SEHNR and CDR2 FQNEAQ (reference sequence). The CDR3 region has the DNA TGTGCCAGCAGCCCCCTCTTAGCGGGAGGGCTGCGCAATGAGCAGTTCTTC. Protein product: CASSPLLAGGLRNEQFF.

This CDR3 reads CASSLEGGVPRYF. The CDR3 bases are TGTGCCAGCAGCTTAGAAGGGGGGGTGCCGCGGTACTTC. This chain joins TRBV7-6 and TRBJ2-7; D is perhaps TRBD2 (7 bases). The CDR3 length is 13 residues. V dropped 1 base and J dropped 12 bases, with 16 bases sitting between them. CDR1 SGHVS and CDR2 FNYEAQ come from the germline V gene.

CDR3 loop: CASTLGAGANTGELFF. In DNA form, the CDR3 reads TGTGCCAGTACCCTGGGGGCGGGAGCGAACACCGGGGAGCTGTTTTTT. The chain employs TRBV19 and TRBJ2-2; D perhaps matches TRBD2 (7 bases). CDR3 length equals 16 residues. V was pared by 7 bases and J by 0 bases, with 15 bases between. The germline gives CDR1 LNHDA, CDR2 SQIVND (reference sequence).

The chain employs TRBV29-1 and TRBJ2-1; D gene unclear. V was pared by 7 bases and J by 8 bases, with 15 bases between. This CDR3 has 12 residues. Germline V gives CDR1 SQVTM, CDR2 ANQGSEA. The CDR3 DNA sequence: TGCAGCGCCATCTCGATTGGGGATGAGCAGTTCTTC. Its protein is CSAISIGDEQFF.

The chain joins TRBV11-2 to TRBJ2-5; a possible D gene is TRBD1 (6 bases). The end of the DNA fits TRBJ2-7 better, so the J call may be wrong. This CDR3 spans 14 amino acids. Germline V gene data show CDR1 as SGHAT and CDR2 as FQNNGV. The CDR3 nucleotides read TGTGCCAGCAGCTTAGGGCAGGGGCCCTACGAGCAGTACTTC. Translation: CASSLGQGPYEQYF.

The J gene is TRBJ2-1, the V gene TRBV10-3; D is perhaps TRBD2 (5 bases). V was clipped by 5 bases and J by 4 bases, with 12 bases between them. Germline CDR1 is ENHRY and CDR2 is SYGVKD. The CDR3 is 14 residues long. The CDR3 DNA reads TGTGCCATCAGTACCAAGCGGATTTACAATGAGCAGTTCTTC. Translating gives CAISTKRIYNEQFF.

There are a few counts of this clone. The rearrangement links TRBV27 to TRBJ1-1; TRBD1 agrees at 8 bases. There are 13 residues in the CDR3. From germline, CDR1 is MNHEY and CDR2 SMNVEV (reference sequence). The ends lost 5 bases at V and 10 bases at J; junction bases unmatched: 9. This CDR3 reads CASSPRGPEVAFF. The CDR3 coding sequence is TGTGCCAGCAGTCCCAGGGGGCCGGAAGTAGCTTTCTTT.

V usage is TRBV28 and J usage is TRBJ1-1, with D uncertain. There are 14 residues in the CDR3. CDR1 is MDHEN and CDR2 is SYDVKM in the germline V gene. The V end was cut by 5 bases, the J end by 7 bases, with 17 bases between. In nucleotides, the CDR3 is TGTGCCAGCAGTCGCCCCCCTGTTCGCCTTGAAGCTTTCTTT. It yields the protein CASSRPPVRLEAFF.

This clone appeared once. The chain employs TRBV5-1 and TRBJ2-2, with 10 bases fitting TRBD2. Trimming at V came to 10 bases and at J to 0 bases, leaving 9 bases not matched to a gene. The germline CDR1 and CDR2 sequences are SGHRS and YFSETQ. The length of the CDR3 is 16 residues. The CDR3 bases are TGCGCCGGCATAGCGGGAGGACTAACGAACACCGGGGAGCTGTTTTTT. Its protein product is CAGIAGGLTNTGELFF.

Many counts were recorded for this clone. This chain uses TRBV9 with TRBJ2-7; 10 bases agree with TRBD1. CDR3 length equals 15 residues. Germline lookup yields CDR1 SGDLS and CDR2 YYNGEE. With 4 bases clipped from V and 6 bases from J, the junction kept 10 bases outside the gene matches. CDR3 nucleotide sequence: TGTGCCAGCAGCAGGCCGGGACAGGGGTTTCTCGAGCAGTACTTC. The encoded protein is CASSRPGQGFLEQYF.

The chain employs TRBV25-1 and TRBJ2-5; perhaps D is TRBD1 or TRBD2 (5 bases each). The germline V gene encodes CDR1 MGHDK and CDR2 SYGVNS. The CDR3 length is 16 residues. V lost 2 bases, J lost 2 bases, and 15 bases lay in between. The CDR3 spells CASSEPLPGQQETQYF. In DNA, the CDR3 is TGTGCCAGCAGTGAACCCTTACCGGGGCAGCAAGAGACCCAGTACTTC.

This clone was found many times. The V and J genes are TRBV29-1 and TRBJ2-1, with a weak D call TRBD2 (6 bases). The CDR3 runs 13 residues. Trimming took off 3 bases at V and 9 bases at J, with 15 bases between the two ends. From germline, CDR1 is SQVTM and CDR2 ANQGSEA. CDR3 protein: CSVEREAGSEQFF. The CDR3 DNA reads TGCAGCGTTGAGAGGGAAGCCGGGAGTGAGCAGTTCTTC.

This clone was seen a few times. The genes are TRBV6-4 and TRBJ1-2; D remains unclear. The germline V gene encodes CDR1 MRHNA and CDR2 SNTAGT. CDR3 length: 12 amino acids. The germline V and J ends were trimmed by 3 bases and 3 bases, with 5 bases remaining between them. The CDR3 loop reads CASSERDYGYTF. CDR3 in DNA: TGTGCCAGCAGTGAAAGGGACTATGGCTACACCTTC.

This clone was seen only once. The chain carries TRBV7-9 and TRBJ2-5; D is perhaps TRBD2 (5 bases). Germline lookup yields CDR1 SEHNR and CDR2 FQNEAQ (reference sequence). The CDR3 covers 15 residues. Trimming pared 4 bases from V and 4 bases from J, leaving 16 bases between. The DNA of the CDR3 is TGTGCCAGCAGCTCCATCCTAACGGGAAGAGAGACCCAGTACTTC. This encodes CASSSILTGRETQYF. Based on the CDR3 plus reference TRBV7-9 and TRBJ2-5, the full variable domain is DTGVSQNPRHKITKRGQNVTFRCDPISEHNRLYWYRQTLGQGPEFLTYFQNEAQLEKSRLLSDRFSAERPKGSFSTLEIQRTEQGDSAMYLCASSSILTGRETQYFGPGTRLLVL.

V is TRBV6-6 and J is TRBJ2-5; 7 bases align to TRBD2. The trim removed 6 bases at V and 5 bases at J, leaving 15 bases unmatched. Looked up from germline, CDR1 is MNHNY and CDR2 is SVGAGI (reference sequence). The CDR3 has 16 amino acids. Here the CDR3 DNA reads TGTGCCAGCAGCTCCCGCCTGGGCGGGAGAAGGGAGACCCAGTACTTC. This gives the protein CASSSRLGGRRETQYF.

The chain joins TRBV11-2 to TRBJ2-7; D ambiguous. Trimming removed 2 bases at V and 2 bases at J, with 7 bases between. The germline CDR1 and CDR2 sequences are SGHAT and FQNNGV. The CDR3 consists of 13 residues. The CDR3 sequence is CASSLQTAYEQYF. CDR3 DNA sequence: TGTGCCAGCAGCTTACAGACCGCCTACGAGCAGTACTTC.

V gene TRBV5-1 combines with J gene TRBJ2-1, with 8 bases aligning to TRBD1. The CDR3 runs to 14 residues. In germline, CDR1 is SGHRS, CDR2 YFSETQ. With V trimmed by 4 bases and J by 4 bases, 4 bases remained unmatched. CDR3: CASSETGVYNEQFF. Here the CDR3 DNA reads TGCGCCAGCAGCGAGACAGGGGTTTACAATGAGCAGTTCTTC.